These T cell receptor beta chains were read from a single sample in a study of blood T cell repertoires in COVID-19. Assay: immunoSEQ multiplex PCR; the TCRdb copy retains only in-frame clones and omits some. The sample has 45,000 to 65,000 clones; approximately 85% are singletons. Material for sequencing was peripheral blood. These receptors were obtained from a woman older than 75 with COVID-19, enrolled during active disease. Both conserved end residues are part of each CDR3. D genes are given only for firm matches. Clone size is shown for a subset of rows, as once, few, many or a class of expanded clone.

clone_size	d_call	v_call	j_call	cdr3_aa	cdr3_nt
.	TRBD1	TRBV5-5	TRBJ1-5	CASSFDRADQPQHF	TGTGCCAGCAGCTTTGACAGGGCTGATCAGCCCCAGCATTTT
.	.	TRBV24-1	TRBJ2-2	CATSDFKGKGPSSGELFF	TGTGCCACCAGTGATTTTAAAGGTAAGGGGCCGAGCTCCGGGGAGCTGTTTTTT
.	TRBD1	TRBV18	TRBJ1-1	CASSRQGKNTEAFF	TGTGCCAGCTCTCGACAGGGTAAAAACACTGAAGCTTTCTTT
.	.	TRBV29-1	TRBJ2-7	CSVEESRYEQYF	TGCAGCGTTGAAGAGTCCCGCTACGAGCAGTACTTC
few	.	TRBV12-3/TRBV12-4	TRBJ2-1	CASTSFHEQFF	TGTGCCAGCACCTCGTTCCATGAGCAGTTCTTC
.	.	TRBV5-6	TRBJ2-5	CASSLAGLQETQYF	TGTGCCAGCAGCTTGGCGGGACTCCAAGAGACCCAGTACTTC
.	.	TRBV2	TRBJ2-1	CASNGDTYNEQFF	TGTGCCAGCAATGGGGACACCTACAATGAGCAGTTCTTC
.	TRBD1	TRBV18	TRBJ1-1	CASSPNRGRDTEAFF	TGTGCCAGCTCACCAAACAGGGGGCGGGACACTGAAGCTTTCTTT
.	TRBD2	TRBV19	TRBJ2-7	CASTRRASGSPYEQYF	TGTGCCAGCACACGGCGGGCTAGCGGGAGTCCCTACGAGCAGTACTTC
.	.	TRBV13	TRBJ2-5	CASSSGRGGETQYF	TGTGCCAGCAGCTCGGGAAGAGGCGGGGAGACCCAGTACTTC
.	TRBD2	TRBV5-4	TRBJ2-7	CASSLVGLAGESSYEQYF	TGTGCCAGCAGCTTGGTTGGACTAGCGGGGGAGAGCTCCTACGAGCAGTACTTC
.	.	TRBV30	TRBJ1-1	CAWTGWSTAKTEAFF	TGTGCCTGGACGGGGTGGAGCACCGCAAAGACTGAAGCTTTCTTT
few	.	TRBV19	TRBJ2-2	CASSSGSAGELFF	TGTGCCAGTAGTTCAGGGTCTGCGGGGGAGCTGTTTTTT
.	.	TRBV6-5	TRBJ1-1	CASSYTVMNTEAFF	TGTGCCAGCAGTTACACAGTAATGAACACTGAAGCTTTCTTT
.	TRBD2	TRBV27	TRBJ2-3	CASGSAALGAGFTDTQYF	TGTGCCAGCGGCTCGGCCGCTCTGGGAGCGGGATTCACAGATACGCAGTATTTT
.	.	TRBV7-9	TRBJ2-2	CASSLMAGPSTGELFF	TGTGCCAGCAGCTTAATGGCAGGGCCAAGCACCGGGGAGCTGTTTTTT
.	TRBD2	TRBV2	TRBJ2-1	CASSESGLAGYNEQFF	TGTGCCAGCAGTGAATCGGGACTAGCGGGTTACAATGAGCAGTTCTTC
.	.	TRBV6-1	TRBJ1-1	CASSEAMGSGDTEAFF	TGTGCCAGCAGTGAAGCAATGGGGTCCGGGGACACTGAAGCTTTCTTT
.	TRBD2	TRBV5-1	TRBJ2-7	CASSLLAGPEYEQYF	TGCGCCAGCAGCTTACTAGCGGGCCCTGAGTACGAGCAGTACTTC
.	.	TRBV18	TRBJ2-3	CASSQNSGSTDTQYF	TGTGCCAGCTCTCAGAATTCGGGGAGTACAGATACGCAGTATTTT
.	TRBD2	TRBV7-9	TRBJ2-5	CASSLAGGGETQYF	TGTGCCAGCAGCTTAGCCGGCGGGGGAGAGACCCAGTACTTC
.	TRBD2	TRBV24-1	TRBJ2-5	CATSDPSSGKGETQYF	TGTGCCACCAGTGATCCAAGTAGCGGGAAGGGCGAGACCCAGTACTTC
.	TRBD1	TRBV18	TRBJ1-3	CASSPGQAGNTIYF	TGTGCCAGCTCACCGGGACAGGCGGGAAACACCATATATTTT
.	.	TRBV10-1	TRBJ2-5	CASSEEGEQLETQYF	TGCGCCAGCAGTGAAGAGGGGGAACAGCTAGAGACCCAGTACTTC
.	.	TRBV6-5	TRBJ2-7	CALGRRRASYEQYF	TGTGCCCTTGGAAGGCGCAGGGCCTCCTACGAGCAGTACTTC
.	TRBD2	TRBV3-1/TRBV3-2	TRBJ2-1	CASRQTSGSRNEQFF	TGTGCCAGCAGACAAACTAGCGGGAGCCGTAATGAGCAGTTCTTC
.	TRBD1	TRBV2	TRBJ1-6	CASSGQGDSPLHF	TGTGCCAGCTCCGGACAGGGAGATTCACCCCTCCACTTT
.	.	TRBV19	TRBJ2-2	CASTLGRAGELFF	TGTGCCAGTACATTGGGGCGAGCCGGGGAGCTGTTTTTT
.	.	TRBV6-1	TRBJ2-1	CASSEFARLSGSGSYNEQFF	TGTGCCAGCAGTGAATTTGCGCGGCTTAGCGGCAGCGGCTCCTACAATGAGCAGTTCTTC